Listed here are 20 T cell receptor beta chains from one sample, sequenced in a study of Graves' ophthalmopathy and Graves' hyperthyroidism. For repertoire sequencing, the TCR beta CDR3 regions were amplified from RNA transcripts. Amplification began with first-round RT-PCR using HTBI primers, then second-round multiplex PCR was performed. TCRdb re-called the multiplex PCR reads through MiXCR, storing one row per CDR3 protein. This table has about 640,000 distinct CDR3 sequences, roughly 39% appearing once. The specimen sequenced was peripheral blood. The receptor source for this set is an adult man with Graves' ophthalmopathy.

This clonotype was counted at least ten times. The V and J genes are TRBV6-1 and TRBJ1-3; no clear D gene. The germline V gene encodes CDR1 MNHNS and CDR2 SASEGT. V lost 5 bases and J 4 bases, leaving 12 bases between the germline ends. This CDR3 is 14 amino acids long. CDR3 in DNA: TGTGCCAGCAGTCCTCTCCCCTCAGGAAACACCATATATTTT. Its translation: CASSPLPSGNTIYF.

The CDR3 DNA reads as TGCGCCAGCAGCCAGTCGGGACAGGCCCCTCAATCACCCCTCCACTTT. Amino acids: CASSQSGQAPQSPLHF. V gene TRBV4-1 combines with J gene TRBJ1-6; TRBD1 matches at 8 bases. Germline V lookup: CDR1 MGHRA, CDR2 YSYEKL. The CDR3 contains 16 residues. After removal of 3 bases from V and 10 bases from J, the junction contained 11 bases not matched to a gene.

This clonotype has a handful of counts. CDR3 sequence (DNA): TGTGCCATCAGTCAGGACGGAAACACCATATATTTT. It is translated as CAISQDGNTIYF. The rearrangement links TRBV10-3 to TRBJ1-3; D call uncertain. The CDR3 totals 12 residues. Trimming took off 5 bases at V and 4 bases at J, with 6 bases between the two ends. Germline V gene sequence: CDR1 ENHRY, CDR2 SYGVKD.

This clonotype was picked up many times. Here the CDR3 DNA reads TGTGCCAGCAGCCAAGAGCACCTTAGTGAAAAACTGTTTTTT. Its translation: CASSQEHLSEKLFF. The J gene is TRBJ1-4, the V gene TRBV4-2; D remains ambiguous. The V and J ends lost 0 bases and 7 bases respectively, with 9 bases between them. There are 14 residues in the CDR3. Germline lookup yields CDR1 LGHNA and CDR2 YNFKEQ.

J is TRBJ2-5 and V is TRBV7-2; D not certain. The CDR3 has 13 residues. CDR1 and CDR2 (germline): SGHTA, FQGNSA. V gave up 1 base and J gave up 7 bases, with 10 bases separating them. CDR3 in DNA: TGTGCCAGCAGCTTAGGGGAATATGGGACCCAGTACTTC. Its protein product is CASSLGEYGTQYF.

About this clonotype itself: A much more abundant neighbour one base away suggests this may be a read error. The chain links TRBV7-3 to TRBJ2-7, with D possibly matching TRBD1 (7 bases). CDR3 length: 14 amino acids. Germline CDR1 is SGHTA and CDR2 is FQGTGA. This chain's CDR3 is CAGSSSGGSYEQYF. As DNA, the CDR3 is TGTGCCGGCAGCTCCTCAGGGGGGTCCTACGAGCAGTACTTC.

This clonotype turned up a few times. This sequence joins TRBV6-6 and TRBJ1-1; D is unclear. This CDR3 region has 13 residues. Germline-derived CDR1 and CDR2 are MNHNY and SVGAGI (reference sequence). Trimming stripped 2 bases from V and 0 bases from J, with 4 bases between. The CDR3 spells CASSYIMNTEAFF. CDR3 coding DNA: TGTGCCAGCAGTTACATCATGAACACTGAAGCTTTCTTT.

This clonotype has at least ten counts. The V gene is TRBV7-2, the J gene TRBJ2-7; 8 nucleotides agree with TRBD2. This CDR3 contains 16 residues. Germline CDR1 SGHTA, CDR2 FQGNSA. Trimming removed 2 bases from V and 5 bases from J; junction bases left unmatched: 11. For the CDR3, the DNA is TGTGCCAGCAGCTTACACGACGGGGGGGCAGGCGACGAGCAGTACTTC. It specifies CASSLHDGGAGDEQYF.

J is TRBJ2-7 and V is TRBV7-9; 13 bases line up with TRBD2. CDR3 length: 16 amino acids. The germline V gene has CDR1 SEHNR and CDR2 FQNEAQ (reference sequence). Germline trimming cut 6 bases from V and 4 bases from J; bases unmatched to any gene: 9. In DNA form, the CDR3 reads TGTGCCAGCAGGTCCGGACTAGCGGGGGCCCCATACGAGCAGTACTTC. Its translation: CASRSGLAGAPYEQYF.

The chain joins TRBV2 to TRBJ2-6; 8 bases map to TRBD2. With V trimmed by 3 bases and J by 11 bases, 15 bases remained unmatched. There are 17 residues in the CDR3. The germline V gene has CDR1 SNHLY and CDR2 FYNNEI. This CDR3 reads CASSDAGDRGGAHVLTF. The CDR3 nucleotides are TGTGCCAGCAGTGACGCGGGAGACCGGGGGGGTGCCCACGTCCTGACTTTC.

About this clonotype: This may be a read error, as it is one base from a much larger clone. V is TRBV4-1 and J is TRBJ1-1; 8 nucleotides agree with TRBD1. Trimming cost V 1 base and J 2 bases; bases outside gene matches: 6. This CDR3 is built from 16 residues. Germline assignment: CDR1 MGHRA and CDR2 YSYEKL. The CDR3 bases are TGCGCCAGCAGCCAAGGACAGGGGACGTCAAACACTGAAGCTTTCTTT. Protein sequence: CASSQGQGTSNTEAFF.

The chain joins TRBV19 to TRBJ2-2; the match to TRBD2 covers 9 bases. The CDR3 sequence is 18 residues long. Trimming took 5 bases from V and 2 from J; bases not matched to a gene: 12. Germline CDR1 reads LNHDA; CDR2 reads SQIVND (reference sequence). The CDR3: CASSSPWEREVNTGELFF. The CDR3 nucleotides read TGTGCCAGTAGTTCCCCCTGGGAGCGGGAGGTTAACACCGGGGAGCTGTTTTTT.

The chain employs TRBV10-3 and TRBJ1-3; TRBD1 might be the D (6 bases). Looked up from germline, CDR1 is ENHRY and CDR2 is SYGVKD. The CDR3 runs 12 residues. Trimming removed 10 bases at V and 8 bases at J, with 15 bases between. The CDR3 here is CATLRGGHTIYF. The CDR3 DNA sequence: TGTGCCACTCTGAGGGGGGGCCACACCATATATTTT.

The J gene is TRBJ1-6, the V gene TRBV3-1; possibly TRBD1 for D (5 bases). The CDR3 spans 14 residues. V lost 1 base and J 10 bases, leaving 11 bases between the germline ends. Germline CDR1 is LGHDT and CDR2 is YNNKEL (reference sequence). The CDR3 protein is CASSQAQGGSPLHF. CDR3 coding DNA: TGTGCCAGCAGCCAAGCTCAGGGAGGGTCACCCCTCCACTTT.

This clonotype has only a few counts. V gene TRBV11-2 combines with J gene TRBJ2-5, with 9 bases matching TRBD2. V lost 5 bases, J lost 2 bases, and 9 bases stayed unmatched. The CDR3 spans 16 residues. Germline values: CDR1 SGHAT, CDR2 FQNNGV. The CDR3 protein is CASSAGAAGGQETQYF. The CDR3 DNA is TGTGCCAGCAGCGCGGGGGCAGCGGGGGGACAAGAGACCCAGTACTTC.

Of note for this clonotype: A much larger clone is a single base away; this may be a read error. The chain carries TRBV5-1 and TRBJ1-3; maybe TRBD1 (6 bases). The CDR3 spans 15 residues. Per the germline V gene, CDR1 is SGHRS and CDR2 is YFSETQ. In nucleotides, the CDR3 is TGCGCCGGCAGCGTACAGGGCGGCTCTGGAAACACCATATATTTT. As protein: CAGSVQGGSGNTIYF.

This clonotype was seen repeatedly, ten times or more. This chain links TRBV15 with TRBJ1-2; D not resolved. Trimming cost V 6 bases and J 5 bases, with 22 bases left between them. Per germline, CDR1 LNHNV and CDR2 YYDKDF (reference sequence). CDR3 length: 16 amino acids. CDR3 sequence: CATSLPGSGRRYGYTF. In DNA, the CDR3 is TGTGCCACCAGTCTACCCGGTAGTGGCAGAAGATATGGCTACACCTTC.

On this clonotype: At one boundary the junction diverges from the germline segment, which might be a read error. The V call is TRBV20-1, the J call TRBJ2-2; 7 nucleotides align to TRBD1. The CDR3 sequence is 14 residues long. Germline values: CDR1 DFQATT, CDR2 SNEGSKA (reference sequence). CDR3 amino acids: CSAIDRANTGVLFF. The CDR3 nucleotides are TGCAGTGCAATCGACAGGGCGAACACCGGGGTGCTGTTTTTT.

The chain carries TRBV7-2 and TRBJ1-5; TRBD1 agrees at 7 bases. Germline CDR1 and CDR2: SGHTA and FQGNSA. V was clipped by 1 base and J by 1 base; unmatched bases: 4. The CDR3 is 16 residues long. CDR3 protein: CASSLDSRGSNQPQHF. CDR3 nucleotide sequence: TGTGCCAGCAGCTTAGATTCCAGGGGGAGCAATCAGCCCCAGCATTTT.

This clonotype was seen a few times. A much larger clone is a single base away; this may be a read error. V gene TRBV2 combines with J gene TRBJ1-2, with 8 bases lining up with TRBD1. Germline values: CDR1 SNHLY, CDR2 FYNNEI. Unmatched junction bases numbered 8, after V lost 7 bases and J lost 10 bases. The CDR3 totals 12 residues. The CDR3 region is CASTQGASDYTF. The CDR3 nucleotides are TGTGCCAGCACCCAGGGGGCCTCTGACTACACCTTC.